The 25 T cell receptor beta chains given below trace back to one sample, sequenced in a study of Graves' ophthalmopathy and Graves' hyperthyroidism (dated by TCRdb to 2016 to 2019). The sequencer was an Illumina HiSeq 2000. For repertoire sequencing, the TCR beta CDR3 regions were amplified from RNA transcripts. The first round of RT-PCR was done with HTBI primers and the Qiagen OneStep RT-PCR kit, and was followed by a second round of multiplex PCR, then size selection and purification. The public reads were reanalyzed by TCRdb: fastp trimming at Q25, MiXCR alignment, in-frame beta chains only. Every distinct CDR3 protein forms one entry, paired with its most common genes and DNA. The sample yields about half a million distinct CDR3 sequences; around an eighth were counted once. The ten largest clones add up to 9.8% of the sample. Material: blood. These receptors came from a woman under 40 with Graves' ophthalmopathy. Donor details come from another sample of the same person, matched by shared clones.

V usage is TRBV20-1 and J usage is TRBJ2-7; tentatively, D is TRBD1 (6 bases). The CDR3 runs 13 residues. Trimming shortened V by 3 bases and J by 3 bases, and 12 bases separated the two germline ends. Per the germline V gene, CDR1 is DFQATT and CDR2 is SNEGSKA (reference sequence). In DNA form, the CDR3 reads TGCAGTGCTAGGGAAGGGGGACGCTACGAGCAGTACTTC. It is translated as CSAREGGRYEQYF.

This clonotype was seen ten or more times. CDR3 protein: CATSRKGVKYF. Here the CDR3 DNA reads TGTGCCACCAGCAGAAAGGGAGTTAAGTACTTC. The J gene is TRBJ2-4, the V gene TRBV15, with D possibly matching TRBD2 (5 bases). This CDR3 is 11 amino acids long. Germline loops: CDR1 LNHNV, CDR2 YYDKDF (reference sequence). Trimming took off 2 bases at V and 14 bases at J, with 10 bases between the two ends.

The J gene is TRBJ2-7, the V gene TRBV12-3 or TRBV12-4, with D perhaps matching TRBD2 (7 bases). CDR3 length: 15 residues. V was clipped by 3 bases and J by 3 bases, with 15 bases between them. CDR3 nucleotides: TGTGCCAGCAGTTTTGTGGCGGGGGCGGTCTACGAGCAGTACTTC. Protein sequence: CASSFVAGAVYEQYF.

Ten or more counts support this clonotype. The J gene is TRBJ1-5, the V gene TRBV6-5; D gene ambiguous. This CDR3 contains 16 residues. From germline, CDR1 is MNHEY and CDR2 SVGAGI. With 0 bases removed from V and 1 base from J, the gap between germline ends came to 10 bases. CDR3 protein: CASSYSAGLSNQPQHF. The CDR3 bases are TGTGCCAGCAGTTACTCGGCAGGATTAAGCAATCAGCCCCAGCATTTT.

J is TRBJ2-4 and V is TRBV7-9; weak D call: TRBD2 (6 bases). V lost 1 base to trimming and J lost 4 bases, with 17 bases between them. This CDR3 region has 17 residues. Germline-derived CDR1 and CDR2 are SEHNR and FQNEAQ (reference sequence). CDR3 residues: CASSLEYPSAWKNIQYF. CDR3 bases: TGTGCCAGCAGCTTAGAGTATCCTAGCGCTTGGAAAAACATTCAGTACTTC.

V gene TRBV15 combines with J gene TRBJ1-2; weak D call: TRBD1 (5 bases). CDR1 and CDR2 from the germline V gene are LNHNV and YYDKDF (reference sequence). The length of the CDR3 is 15 residues. Trimming removed 1 base from V and 4 bases from J, with 13 bases in between. The chain's CDR3 is CATSRVPGPTYGYTF. In DNA form, the CDR3 reads TGTGCCACCAGCAGAGTTCCGGGACCGACCTATGGCTACACCTTC. Combining the CDR3 with reference TRBV15 and TRBJ1-2 gives the whole variable domain DAMVIQNPRYQVTQFGKPVTLSCSQTLNHNVMYWYQQKSSQAPKLLFHYYDKDFNNEADTPDNFQSRRPNTSFCFLDIRSPGLGDTAMYLCATSRVPGPTYGYTFGSGTRLTVV.

This clonotype was counted at least ten times. The gene calls are TRBV28 and TRBJ2-7; TRBD2 matches 12 bases. The CDR3 is 15 amino acids. CDR1 and CDR2 from the germline V gene are MDHEN and SYDVKM. V lost 1 base, J lost 11 bases, and 9 bases stayed unmatched. CDR3 residues: CASSLFSRLAGDEYF. The CDR3 bases are TGTGCCAGCAGTTTATTCTCTAGACTAGCGGGAGACGAGTACTTC.

This clonotype was seen many times. The chain employs TRBV6-5 and TRBJ1-3; D perhaps matches TRBD1 (5 bases). V lost 2 bases to trimming and J lost 4 bases, with 12 bases between them. The germline gives CDR1 MNHEY, CDR2 SVGAGI. The CDR3 is 15 residues long. CDR3 protein: CASSYSHRFGNTIYF. The DNA for the CDR3 is TGTGCCAGCAGTTACAGTCACAGGTTCGGAAACACCATATATTTT.

This clonotype was recorded only once. At one boundary the junction diverges from the germline segment, which might be a read error. The chain employs TRBV12-3 or TRBV12-4 and TRBJ1-2, with a tentative D call TRBD1 (6 bases). The CDR3 is made up of 13 amino acids. Written as DNA, the CDR3 is TGTGCCAGCAGCTCGGCGGGGGCTTATGGCTACAGCTTC. It translates to CASSSAGAYGYSF.

Worth noting for this clonotype: The junction departs from germline at one end; a sequencing error may be responsible. The chain has TRBV14 and TRBJ1-2, with 9 bases identical to TRBD1. In germline, CDR1 is SGHDN, CDR2 FVKESK. CDR3 length: 15 residues. The CDR3 DNA is TGTGCCAGCAACCAAACAGGGGGCGCGGTCTATGGCTACACCTTC. Amino acid sequence: CASNQTGGAVYGYTF.

This clonotype was counted at least ten times. V and J are TRBV28 and TRBJ2-7; 8 nucleotides agree with TRBD2. The J segment lost 7 bases and the V segment lost 5 bases, leaving 7 bases of the junction unmatched. Germline V gene sequence: CDR1 MDHEN, CDR2 SYDVKM. The CDR3 spans 13 residues. The CDR3 region has the DNA TGTGCCAGCAGTCACGGGGGGGGTGAAGAGCAGTACTTC. Its protein product is CASSHGGGEEQYF.

This clonotype has a count of ten or more. This chain links TRBV6-2 or TRBV6-3 with TRBJ2-5; tentative D call: TRBD2 (5 bases). Germline lookup yields CDR1 MNHEY and CDR2 SVGEGT. V dropped 6 bases and J dropped 2 bases, with 19 bases sitting between them. The CDR3 extends over 16 amino acids. CDR3 loop: CASSPTTGVRQETQYF. DNA of the CDR3: TGTGCCAGCAGCCCGACCACCGGGGTGCGTCAAGAGACCCAGTACTTC.

This clonotype was seen at least ten times. The chain carries TRBV6-5 and TRBJ2-7; a possible D gene is TRBD2 (5 bases). Deletions cut 6 bases from V and 2 bases from J, with 14 bases between. The CDR3 totals 14 residues. CDR1 is MNHEY and CDR2 is SVGAGI in the germline V gene. The CDR3 protein is CASRSLRGAYEQYF. CDR3 DNA: TGTGCCAGCAGATCCCTTCGGGGAGCCTACGAGCAGTACTTC.

This clonotype was seen ten or more times. It is likely a read error, because the conserved phenylalanine at the end of the CDR3 is missing. The J gene is TRBJ1-1, the V gene TRBV12-3 or TRBV12-4, with unresolved D. V was trimmed by 5 bases and J by 2 bases, leaving 9 bases between them. This CDR3 has 13 amino acids. The CDR3 reads CASSPGLNTEAFL. The CDR3, as DNA: TGTGCCAGCAGTCCCGGACTCAACACTGAAGCTTTCCTT.

This clonotype was picked up a small number of times. The chain employs TRBV7-2 and TRBJ2-7; 15 bases align to TRBD2. The V gene end was trimmed by 0 bases and the J gene end by 3 bases; junction bases not matched to a gene: 9. The CDR3 is 19 amino acids. Germline lookup yields CDR1 SGHTA and CDR2 FQGNSA. Written as DNA, the CDR3 is TGTGCCAGCAGCTTAGCCCTGGGACTAGCGGGGGGAACAAACTACGAGCAGTACTTC. Translating gives CASSLALGLAGGTNYEQYF.

This clonotype was counted many times. The chain uses TRBV12-3 or TRBV12-4 and TRBJ1-1, with D possibly TRBD1 on 6 matching bases. V was trimmed by 5 bases and J by 7 bases, leaving 14 bases between them. The CDR3 sequence is 13 residues long. CDR3 nucleotide sequence: TGTGCCAGCAGTAAGGGACAAGCCTTTGAAGCTTTCTTT. Translation: CASSKGQAFEAFF.

The V call is TRBV19, the J call TRBJ2-2, with D tentatively TRBD1 (6 bases). CDR3 size: 15 residues. Trimming removed 6 bases at V and 1 base at J, with 12 bases between. Per germline, CDR1 LNHDA and CDR2 SQIVND (reference sequence). The CDR3 DNA is TGTGCCAGTAGCCGAAGGGGGAAGAACACCGGGGAGCTGTTTTTT. This sequence encodes CASSRRGKNTGELFF.

This clonotype was counted only a few times. The V and J genes are TRBV5-6 and TRBJ1-2; D is possibly TRBD1 (5 bases). Trimming removed 7 bases at V and 4 bases at J, with 20 bases between. The CDR3 has 15 amino acids. Germline V gene sequence: CDR1 SGHDT, CDR2 YYEEEE. CDR3 in DNA: TGTGCCAGCCTGAGGGCAGTGGCAGGGCCCTATGGCTACACCTTC. Encoded protein: CASLRAVAGPYGYTF.

Of note for this clonotype: A single base separates this from a much larger clone, so it may be a read error. This sequence joins TRBV29-1 and TRBJ1-2, with D maybe TRBD1 (6 bases). This CDR3 region has 13 residues. CDR1 is SQVTM, CDR2 ANQGSEA, per germline. CDR3 in amino acids: CRVDVQGGVGYTF. The CDR3 bases are TGCCGCGTTGATGTACAGGGTGGCGTGGGCTACACCTTC.

There are many counts of this clonotype. The rearrangement joins TRBV7-2 to TRBJ2-5; 7 bases are shared with TRBD2. V was pared by 4 bases and J by 7 bases, with 18 bases of the junction left unmatched. The CDR3 length is 17 residues. Per the germline V gene, CDR1 is SGHTA and CDR2 is FQGNSA. The CDR3 DNA is TGTGCCAGCAGCTCAAGGGCTAGCGGACCCTCAACAGGGACCCAGTACTTC. It yields the protein CASSSRASGPSTGTQYF.

This clonotype was counted at least ten times. The CDR3 loop reads CASSEALRGGRNQPQHF. The CDR3 region has the DNA TGTGCCAGCAGTGAAGCGCTTCGGGGGGGTCGCAATCAGCCCCAGCATTTT. The chain is built from TRBV2 and TRBJ1-5, with a possible D match to TRBD1 (5 bases). The CDR3 has 17 residues. Germline V gives CDR1 SNHLY, CDR2 FYNNEI. Trimming removed 0 bases from V and 2 bases from J, with 14 bases in between.

At least ten counts were recorded for this clonotype. V gene TRBV10-3 combines with J gene TRBJ2-1; D is tentatively TRBD1 or TRBD2 (5 bases each). The CDR3 runs 12 residues. Germline assignment: CDR1 ENHRY and CDR2 SYGVKD. The CDR3 nucleotides are TGTGCAGTAGGGGACGGTTACAATGAGCAGTTCTTC. It codes for CAVGDGYNEQFF.

This clonotype was observed many times. In DNA form, the CDR3 reads TGTGCCAGCAGTGATAGGACAGGGTCCGGGGAGCTGTTTTTT. This gives the protein CASSDRTGSGELFF. The V gene is TRBV2, the J gene TRBJ2-2, with 8 positions matching TRBD1. Germline trimming cut 3 bases from V and 6 bases from J; bases unmatched to any gene: 3. The CDR3 runs to 14 residues. Germline assignment: CDR1 SNHLY and CDR2 FYNNEI.

This clonotype was recorded many times. The V and J genes are TRBV6-2 or TRBV6-3 and TRBJ2-7, with 9 bases aligning to TRBD2. Germline loops: CDR1 MNHEY, CDR2 SVGEGT. This CDR3 spans 15 amino acids. J gave up 2 bases and V 7 bases, and 9 bases lay outside the gene matches. Here the CDR3 DNA reads TGTGCCAGCATCACCGTAGCGGGAGACCCCTACGAGCAGTACTTC. Encoded protein: CASITVAGDPYEQYF.

This clonotype was observed a handful of times. The rearrangement uses TRBV28 and TRBJ1-2; TRBD1 matches 7 bases. Losses at the gene ends were 6 bases for V and 4 bases for J; bases not matched to a gene: 8. Germline CDR1 MDHEN, CDR2 SYDVKM. The CDR3 extends over 14 amino acids. CDR3 coding DNA: TGTGCCAGCAGCCGCCGACAGGGCCCCTATGGCTACACCTTC. Translating it yields CASSRRQGPYGYTF.